The present entry profiles one T cell receptor (beta chain) with its context. The antigen is not known. This specimen belongs to a study of cytomegalovirus exposure and HLA in healthy donors. On the study more broadly: An early release of data contained about 85 million unique TCRs, which came from HLA-typed donors. Findings and limits, study-wide: In a later analysis, at a false discovery rate of 0.05, approximately 16,000 TCR beta sequences matched HLA alleles. Investigators reported approximately 170 TCR beta chains as tied to cytomegalovirus.

The PCR made use of 60 Vbeta and 13 Jbeta primers. TCRdb keeps only in-frame clones here, not all; method: immunoSEQ multiplex PCR. Here the sample spans 200,000 to 300,000 clones, around 80% being singletons. Germline assignment: CDR1 SGDLS and CDR2 YYNGEE. After removal of 5 bases from V and 8 bases from J, the junction contained 27 bases not matched to a gene. The CDR3 is 20 residues long. This TCR was recovered from a boy aged 5-17 years in good health and CMV-seronegative. The chain joins TRBV9 to TRBJ1-2; the match to TRBD1 covers 10 bases. The sample consisted of PBMCs. CDR3 sequence (DNA): TGTGCCAGCAGTGTACTTCCGCGGGGAGGGACAGGGGAACCCCTTGTCGGCTACACCTTC. Translation gives CASSVLPRGGTGEPLVGYTF.